The 8 T cell receptor beta chains reported below all come from one sample, sequenced in a study of spatial heterogeneity in lung cancer. Overall study findings and caveats: How many expanded intratumoral alpha and beta TCRs were present tracked the tumor mutation count, which was a count of nonsynonymous mutations.

TCRdb used MiXCR to reprocess the 5' RACE reads, holding one entry per CDR3 protein. The data show nearly 15,000 distinct CDR3 sequences, under 8% seen once. Time point meaning: sample taken at primary tumor resection. These receptors have no identified antigens. This specimen consisted of lung tumor tissue, obtained at surgery. The receptors were sampled from a male donor with early-stage non-small cell lung cancer.

The chain combines TRBV6-2 or TRBV6-3 with TRBJ2-7; 9 nucleotides match TRBD2. The length of the CDR3 is 15 residues. Trimming took 7 bases from V and 4 from J; bases not matched to a gene: 11. CDR1 MNHEY and CDR2 SVGEGT come from the germline V gene. CDR3 coding DNA: TGTGCCAGCATGGTGCGAGCGGGGGGCCCATACGAGCAGTACGTC. Its translation: CASMVRAGGPYEQYV.

This clonotype showed up many times. This chain uses TRBV7-2 with TRBJ1-1, with 7 bases identical to TRBD1. V lost 3 bases, J lost 3 bases, and 4 bases stayed unmatched. The germline CDR1 and CDR2 sequences are SGHTA and FQGNSA. CDR3 length equals 14 residues. CDR3 protein: CASSLEGADTEAFF. CDR3 DNA: TGTGCCAGCAGCTTGGAGGGGGCCGACACTGAAGCTTTCTTT.

This clonotype was picked up a small number of times. This chain connects TRBV7-9 to TRBJ1-1, with D hard to call. The CDR3 is 14 residues long. Trimming shortened V by 6 bases and J by 1 base, and 12 bases separated the two germline ends. The V gene's germline CDR1 is SEHNR and CDR2 FQNEAQ (reference sequence). The CDR3 reads CASRYNSGNTEAFF. As DNA, the CDR3 is TGTGCCAGCAGGTATAATTCGGGGAACACTGAAGCTTTCTTT.

Many counts were recorded for this clonotype. The chain employs TRBV7-8 and TRBJ2-4; D possibly uses TRBD1 or TRBD2 (5 bases each). The CDR3 covers 17 residues. The germline V gene has CDR1 SGHVS and CDR2 FQNEAQ. V lost 5 bases, J lost 0 bases, and 17 bases lay in between. The DNA for the CDR3 is TGTGCCAGCAGCCCAAGGATGGCCGGGGCAGCCAAAAACATTCAGTACTTC. Translation: CASSPRMAGAAKNIQYF.

This clonotype was detected many times. The gene calls are TRBV11-2 and TRBJ2-3, with 8 bases matching TRBD1. The ends lost 5 bases at V and 6 bases at J; junction bases unmatched: 7. CDR1 and CDR2 from the germline V gene are SGHAT and FQNNGV. This CDR3 is built from 14 residues. This CDR3 reads CASSQWTGWDTQYF. The CDR3 DNA is TGTGCCAGCAGCCAATGGACAGGGTGGGATACGCAGTATTTT.

This sequence joins TRBV20-1 and TRBJ2-4; 11 bases match TRBD2. Trimming removed 4 bases from V and 0 bases from J; junction bases left unmatched: 8. This CDR3 region has 17 residues. Germline loops: CDR1 DFQATT, CDR2 SNEGSKA (reference sequence). The CDR3 reads CSAIWTSGSLAKNIQYF. In DNA form, the CDR3 reads TGCAGTGCTATCTGGACTAGCGGGTCATTAGCCAAAAACATTCAGTACTTC.

This clonotype was detected ten times or more. The chain carries TRBV12-3 or TRBV12-4 and TRBJ2-3; 7 bases are shared with TRBD2. The CDR3 contains 14 residues. The V gene end was trimmed by 6 bases and the J gene end by 8 bases; junction bases not matched to a gene: 11. The CDR3 coding sequence is TGTGCCAGCAGGTCTAGCGGTACGTTAGGTACGCAGTATTTT. Amino acid sequence: CASRSSGTLGTQYF.

Many counts were recorded for this clonotype. J is TRBJ1-1 and V is TRBV25-1, with 8 bases that match TRBD1. The CDR3 extends over 16 amino acids. CDR1 and CDR2 from the germline V gene are MGHDK and SYGVNS. With V trimmed by 3 bases and J by 3 bases, 9 bases remained unmatched. CDR3 nucleotides: TGTGCCAGCAGTGAGGCAGGGGGCTACGACGACACTGAAGCTTTCTTT. It encodes CASSEAGGYDDTEAFF.